The 22 T cell receptor beta chains presented below share a single source sample, sequenced in a study of Ad26.COV2.S vaccination and SARS-CoV-2 variants. This table comes from immunoSEQ multiplex PCR, and its TCRdb copy is limited to in-frame clones, with some not included. The sample lists over 350,000 clones, about nine tenths seen once, with approximately 3.7% in the top ten. Treatment here: 19 received Ad26.COV2.S at low or high dose, single or two shots; five or six received placebo; per-sample allocation not given. Following the first vaccine or placebo injection, samples were taken on day 63. Material: peripheral blood, obtained in a trial of Ad26.COV2.S vaccine versus placebo. The receptors here all came from a person aged 18-65 years who received the Ad26.COV2.S COVID-19 vaccine or a placebo.

The V and J genes are TRBV19 and TRBJ1-5; a weak D match, TRBD1 (5 bases). The CDR3 runs to 14 residues. CDR1 and CDR2 from the germline V gene are LNHDA and SQIVND (reference sequence). The germline V and J ends were trimmed by 3 bases and 4 bases, with 10 bases remaining between them. Here the CDR3 DNA reads TGTGCCAGTAGTATTAAGGCAGGGAATCAGCCCCAGCATTTT. Protein sequence: CASSIKAGNQPQHF.

This chain joins TRBV18 and TRBJ1-1, with 10 bases identical to TRBD1. CDR3 size: 15 residues. V lost 3 bases and J lost 4; bases outside the gene matches: 5. The V gene's germline CDR1 is KGHSH and CDR2 LQKENI. The CDR3 is CASSPLGDRGTEAFF. The CDR3 DNA reads TGTGCCAGCTCACCTTTGGGGGACAGGGGCACTGAAGCTTTCTTT.

The chain links TRBV5-4 to TRBJ1-4; D unclear. Germline V gives CDR1 SGHNT, CDR2 YYREEE (reference sequence). V lost 5 bases and J lost 5, with 13 bases in between. The CDR3 loop spans 14 amino acids. The CDR3 loop reads CASSLAGPNEKLFF. DNA of the CDR3: TGTGCCAGCAGTCTTGCAGGTCCAAATGAAAAACTGTTTTTT.

In this sample, this clone turned up once. The chain couples TRBV15 to TRBJ2-7; the match to TRBD1 covers 9 bases. This CDR3 is 15 amino acids long. V shed 0 bases, J shed 3 bases, and the junction held 3 bases outside the gene matches. CDR1 and CDR2 from the germline V gene are LNHNV and YYDKDF (reference sequence). The CDR3 nucleotides read TGTGCCACCAGCAGAGATCAGGACAGGGGCTACGAGCAGTACTTC. Translated, it gives CATSRDQDRGYEQYF. Using reference TRBV15 and TRBJ2-7 for the parts outside the CDR3, the full variable domain is DAMVIQNPRYQVTQFGKPVTLSCSQTLNHNVMYWYQQKSSQAPKLLFHYYDKDFNNEADTPDNFQSRRPNTSFCFLDIRSPGLGDTAMYLCATSRDQDRGYEQYFGPGTRLTVT.

In its sample, this clone was seen a few times. V and J are TRBV2 and TRBJ1-2, with D maybe TRBD1 (6 bases). CDR3 length: 15 amino acids. The germline CDR1 and CDR2 sequences are SNHLY and FYNNEI. The germline V and J ends were trimmed by 2 bases and 6 bases, with 16 bases remaining between them. In nucleotides, the CDR3 is TGTGCCAGCAGTGAACAGGGCAGGGGCCTGGATGGCTACACCTTC. It translates to CASSEQGRGLDGYTF. The full variable domain, rest sourced from reference TRBV2 and TRBJ1-2, is EPEVTQTPSHQVTQMGQEVILRCVPISNHLYFYWYRQILGQKVEFLVSFYNNEISEKSEIFDDQFSVERPDGSNFTLKIRSTKLEDSAMYFCASSEQGRGLDGYTFGSGTRLTVV.

This clone was seen once. The CDR3 bases are TGTGCCAGCAGCCGGGACAGGGGGGATTCACCCCTCCACTTT. It encodes CASSRDRGDSPLHF. This rearrangement joins TRBV7-2 to TRBJ1-6, with 11 bases aligning to TRBD1. The CDR3 totals 14 residues. The germline V gene has CDR1 SGHTA and CDR2 FQGNSA. Trimming took 5 bases from V and 8 from J; bases not matched to a gene: 2. Drawing the rest from reference TRBV7-2 and TRBJ1-6, the complete variable domain is GAGVSQSPSNKVTEKGKDVELRCDPISGHTALYWYRQSLGQGLEFLIYFQGNSAPDKSGLPSDRFSAERTGGSVSTLTIQRTQQEDSAVYLCASSRDRGDSPLHFGNGTRLTVT.

This sequence joins TRBV5-8 and TRBJ1-2; D is unresolved. The CDR3 runs to 10 residues. The germline V and J ends were trimmed by 3 bases and 10 bases, with 7 bases remaining between them. The germline V gene has CDR1 SGHTS and CDR2 YDEGEE. As DNA, the CDR3 is TGTGCCAGCAGCTCGGTAGACTACACCTTC. Translation gives CASSSVDYTF.

The chain carries TRBV5-1 and TRBJ2-7; 10 positions agree with TRBD1. The CDR3 spans 14 residues. Germline V gene lookup returns CDR1 SGHRS and CDR2 YFSETQ. Losses at the gene ends were 9 bases for V and 5 bases for J; bases not matched to a gene: 11. CDR3 nucleotides: TGCGCCACCAACCAGGGACAGGGGTCCCACGAGCAGTACTTC. Protein sequence: CATNQGQGSHEQYF.

The chain links TRBV19 to TRBJ1-6; D gene unclear. Trimming removed 3 bases at V and 5 bases at J, with 8 bases between. Germline lookup yields CDR1 LNHDA and CDR2 SQIVND (reference sequence). The CDR3 is 14 amino acids. The CDR3 protein is CASSIWEDNSPLHF. CDR3 nucleotide sequence: TGTGCCAGTAGTATTTGGGAGGATAATTCACCCCTCCACTTT.

The rearrangement uses TRBV27 and TRBJ2-7; D tentatively reads TRBD1 or TRBD2 (6 bases each). This CDR3 is built from 15 residues. V was cut by 3 bases and J by 0 bases, with 12 bases left in between. Germline V gene sequence: CDR1 MNHEY, CDR2 SMNVEV (reference sequence). The CDR3 sequence: CASSLEGVPSYEQYF. The CDR3 coding sequence is TGTGCCAGCAGTTTGGAGGGGGTTCCCTCCTACGAGCAGTACTTC.

J is TRBJ2-1 and V is TRBV15; D is perhaps TRBD1 (5 bases). Per the germline V gene, CDR1 is LNHNV and CDR2 is YYDKDF (reference sequence). The V and J ends lost 3 bases and 2 bases respectively, with 11 bases between them. The CDR3 loop spans 15 amino acids. CDR3 in amino acids: CATSRQGITYNEQFF. DNA for the CDR3: TGTGCCACCAGCAGGCAGGGTATCACCTACAATGAGCAGTTCTTC.

The CDR3 nucleotides read TGTGCCGTACGGGACCGAGTGCCCTATGGCTACACCTTC. Translating it yields CAVRDRVPYGYTF. V and J are TRBV28 and TRBJ1-2; the D gene is possibly TRBD1 (5 bases). Germline V lookup: CDR1 MDHEN, CDR2 SYDVKM. Trimming shortened V by 11 bases and J by 4 bases, and 17 bases separated the two germline ends. The length of the CDR3 is 13 residues.

This chain joins TRBV18 and TRBJ1-1; D call uncertain. The germline V and J ends were trimmed by 2 bases and 1 base, with 8 bases remaining between them. Germline V gives CDR1 KGHSH, CDR2 LQKENI. The CDR3 totals 14 residues. This chain's CDR3 is CASSPLAENTEAFF. CDR3 bases: TGTGCCAGCTCACCATTGGCAGAGAACACTGAAGCTTTCTTT.

The chain uses TRBV11-2 and TRBJ1-6; D gene ambiguous. V was pared by 5 bases and J by 6 bases, with 8 bases between. Germline V CDR1 and CDR2: SGHAT, FQNNGV. This CDR3 is built from 13 residues. DNA for the CDR3: TGTGCCAGCAGCCCATTCCTTAATTCACCCCTCCACTTT. Amino acid sequence: CASSPFLNSPLHF.

In its sample, this clone was seen once. CDR3 amino acids: CASTQSKAAEQYF. The CDR3 coding sequence is TGTGCCAGCACCCAATCGAAAGCGGCCGAGCAGTACTTC. The V call is TRBV12-3 or TRBV12-4, the J call TRBJ2-7, with D possibly matching TRBD2 (5 bases). CDR3 length equals 13 residues. Trimming took off 7 bases at V and 6 bases at J, with 16 bases between the two ends.

The rearrangement uses TRBV7-2 and TRBJ2-1, with 8 bases lining up with TRBD2. The V gene's germline CDR1 is SGHTA and CDR2 FQGNSA. The CDR3 extends over 17 amino acids. V lost 0 bases, J lost 7 bases, and 11 bases stayed unmatched. DNA of the CDR3: TGTGCCAGCAGCTTAGCCCTTGTATCCGGGGGGGCAAATGAGCAGTTCTTC. Protein: CASSLALVSGGANEQFF.

The chain is built from TRBV24-1 and TRBJ1-4; TRBD1 matches 10 bases. The CDR3 covers 15 residues. J lost 4 bases, V lost 2 bases, and 0 bases had no gene match. From germline, CDR1 is KGHDR and CDR2 SFDVKD. In DNA, the CDR3 is TGTGCCACCAGTGATTGGACAGGGGGTAATGAAAAACTGTTTTTT. Translation gives CATSDWTGGNEKLFF.

This clone has a single count. V usage is TRBV6-5 and J usage is TRBJ1-5; D gene uncertain. CDR3 size: 15 residues. The germline V and J ends were trimmed by 7 bases and 4 bases, with 17 bases remaining between them. Germline V gene sequence: CDR1 MNHEY, CDR2 SVGAGI. CDR3 in amino acids: CASKSSGSFNQPQHF. CDR3 bases: TGTGCCAGCAAAAGCTCCGGATCATTTAATCAGCCCCAGCATTTT.

The CDR3 DNA follows: TGTGCCAGCAGCGCCCTAGGACTAGCGGGGGCAGAAGAGCAGTTCTTC. Its translation: CASSALGLAGAEEQFF. The genes are TRBV9 and TRBJ2-1; 13 bases fit TRBD2. CDR1 and CDR2 from the germline V gene are SGDLS and YYNGEE. The junction had 10 bases not matched to a gene; V was cut back by 3 bases and J by 10 bases. CDR3 length: 16 amino acids.

The V call is TRBV2, the J call TRBJ2-4; D might be TRBD2 (6 bases). The length of the CDR3 is 16 residues. In germline, CDR1 is SNHLY, CDR2 FYNNEI. Trimming pared 4 bases from V and 0 bases from J, leaving 13 bases between. The chain's CDR3 is CASSGLVRRAKNIQYF. The CDR3 DNA follows: TGTGCCAGCAGTGGACTAGTCCGCCGAGCCAAAAACATTCAGTACTTC.

The rearrangement joins TRBV15 to TRBJ1-6; possible D gene TRBD1, 5 bases. Trimming took off 0 bases at V and 9 bases at J, with 15 bases between the two ends. CDR3 size: 16 residues. Germline V CDR1 and CDR2: LNHNV, YYDKDF (reference sequence). CDR3 sequence: CATSRDREVRGSPLHF. The DNA for the CDR3 is TGTGCCACCAGCAGAGATCGAGAGGTGAGGGGTTCACCCCTCCACTTT.

The chain joins TRBV9 to TRBJ1-4; D is uncertain. CDR1 and CDR2 (germline): SGDLS, YYNGEE. The CDR3 totals 16 residues. The V end lost 3 bases, the J end lost 8 bases, and 20 bases lay between the germline ends. CDR3 DNA: TGTGCCAGCAGCGATCAATTTGGGCCAACGGAGGAAAAACTGTTTTTT. This gives the protein CASSDQFGPTEEKLFF. The complete variable domain, with remaining parts taken from reference TRBV9 and TRBJ1-4, reads DSGVTQTPKHLITATGQRVTLRCSPRSGDLSVYWYQQSLDQGLQFLIQYYNGEERAKGNILERFSAQQFPDLHSELNLSSLELGDSALYFCASSDQFGPTEEKLFFGSGTQLSVL.